This T cell receptor (beta chain) was sequenced in a study of regulatory T cells in long-lasting Graves disease. Study-wide background: Antithyroid drug use was under 3 months in newly diagnosed Graves' patients.

CDR3 regions were amplified by Arm-PCR using iRepertoire HTBI primers to build TCR beta libraries. In the original analysis: Among the samples, 62 TRBV and about 15 TRBJ segments were identified. TCRdb used MiXCR to reprocess the multiplex PCR reads, holding one entry per CDR3 protein. These V and J calls are TCRdb output, not the study's own analysis. The sample includes under 300,000 distinct CDR3 sequences, 20% of them seen just once. Germline V lookup: CDR1 SGHVS, CDR2 FQNEAQ. The CDR3 spans 14 residues. Time point noted: newly diagnosed GD, antithyroid drugs for less than 3 months. PBMC-derived RNA was used for the TCR library. The peripheral blood volume drawn was 8 to 9.5 milliliters, and it was collected into EDTA tubes. Study-level findings and limits: Analyses excluded thyroid tissue, covering peripheral blood alone.

About this clonotype: Its antigen is unknown. This may be a read error: a much more frequent sequence differs by one nucleotide.

The material was peripheral blood mononuclear cells (PBMCs), obtained at new diagnosis, from a patient treated with antithyroid drugs. This sequence originates from a female donor with Graves disease. The chain has TRBV7-8 and TRBJ2-7; the D is unclear. CDR3 amino acids: CVSSRRGLGYEQYF. The DNA for the CDR3 is TGTGTCAGCAGCAGACGTGGGCTAGGTTACGAGCAGTACTTC.